This T cell receptor beta chain was recorded in a study of cytomegalovirus exposure and HLA in healthy donors (dated by TCRdb to 2015 to 2018). Some background on the complete study: According to a later analysis, the approximately 120 validation repertoires were produced on the same platform as the approximately 610 repertoires of the first cohort. The aim of the study was to test whether cataloging public T cell receptors could identify signatures of past pathogen exposure. The study combined high-throughput TCR immunosequencing, statistical association of individual TCRs with disease status, and machine learning to predict cytomegalovirus infection status. A separate validation cohort of roughly 130 different subjects was used in addition to the roughly 720-subject first cohort. What the research found in general, with its limitations: A total of 150 or so TCR beta chains were listed by the study as associated with cytomegalovirus. The classifier was reported to diagnose cytomegalovirus status with high specificity and sensitivity in both the original and validation cohorts. The authors suggested that the approach could potentially be extended to other disease states and immunological phenotypes. In a later analysis, TCRs clustered in the first cohort were found to also tend to co-occur in the 100 to 150 validation repertoires, with approximately 95% of cluster scores above 0. A later analysis had no HLA typing for the validation cohort, so co-occurrence there was scored across all 130 or so repertoires. Across donors, most TCR sequences were observed very rarely, whereas some public TCRs were present in many individuals. In vitro tests confirmed that a few of the cytomegalovirus-associated TCR beta chains recognize cytomegalovirus antigens.

In the germline V gene, CDR1 corresponds to SGHAT and CDR2 to FQNNGV. Compared with germline, V lacks 5 bases and J lacks 6 bases; bases without a gene match: 1. There are 13 amino acids in the CDR3, from cysteine to phenylalanine inclusive. Only CDR3 DNA is held: 39 bases, read in frame from base 1. As for this clone: The antigen it recognizes is unknown. Base qualities are missing; no much larger clone stands one base away.

Library preparation was by the immunoSEQ multiplex PCR assay. In the authors' own workflow: A statistical classification framework was built for diagnosing cytomegalovirus status from the catalog of TCR beta chain sequences. As stored in TCRdb, this immuneACCESS dataset retains in-frame rearrangements with V and J assigned. A fraction of the clones does not appear; measured against another copy, unresolved V genes explain less than half of the discrepancy, and the remainder lacks a known reason. The V and J calls and clone size are taken from that table; D and trimming were inferred from the DNA. This sample gives approximately 260,000 clones in total; approximately 86% of them show up just once. In total, the top ten clones hold roughly 0.99% of the sample. The donors were included in the validation cohort of around 120 subjects, a group kept apart from the approximately 700-subject first cohort.

This chain is built from TRBV11-2 and TRBJ2-2; the junction holds 9 bases that match TRBD1. The sequence came from a woman aged 18-35 years in good health and CMV-seronegative. Material for sequencing was PBMCs. This receptor carries the CDR3 CASSRQGAGELFF. Here is the DNA: TGTGCCAGCAGCCGACAGGGGGCCGGGGAGCTGTTTTTT.